Presented here are 25 T cell receptor beta chains from one specimen sequenced in a study of siplizumab effects on memory and regulatory T cells. The repertoire was sequenced with immunoSEQ multiplex PCR; TCRdb's copy has only in-frame clones and lacks some. Of 90,000 to 120,000 clones listed, roughly nine tenths are singletons. Input material: Tregs sorted from blood. These receptors were obtained from a human donor in good health.

This clone was counted a single time. The J gene is TRBJ1-1, the V gene TRBV7-3, with D tentatively TRBD1 (5 bases). Per germline, CDR1 SGHTA and CDR2 FQGTGA. The CDR3 has 17 amino acids. Between the trimmed V and J ends, which lost 5 bases and 2 bases, there was a span of 21 bases. The CDR3 sequence is CASSERPYSQGNTEAFF. The CDR3 DNA reads as TGTGCCAGCAGCGAACGCCCCTATAGTCAGGGAAACACTGAAGCTTTCTTT.

This rearrangement joins TRBV10-3 to TRBJ1-3; 7 nucleotides align to TRBD1. The ends lost 8 bases at V and 0 bases at J; junction bases unmatched: 4. Germline V gene sequence: CDR1 ENHRY, CDR2 SYGVKD. The CDR3 loop spans 14 amino acids. The CDR3 region has the DNA TGTGCCATCGGGACAGAGAGCTCTGGAAACACCATATATTTT. This encodes CAIGTESSGNTIYF.

The rearrangement uses TRBV11-3 and TRBJ2-1, with 12 bases matching TRBD2. CDR3 length equals 16 residues. Germline trimming cut 1 base from V and 9 bases from J; bases unmatched to any gene: 7. From germline, CDR1 is SGHNT and CDR2 YENEEA. The CDR3 bases are TGTGCCAGCAGCTTAGCTAGCGGGAGGGCCATTGGTGAGCAGTTCTTC. It is translated as CASSLASGRAIGEQFF.

This rearrangement joins TRBV5-6 to TRBJ2-3, with 9 bases that match TRBD2. After removal of 4 bases from V and 0 bases from J, the junction contained 3 bases not matched to a gene. CDR3 length: 15 amino acids. CDR1 SGHDT and CDR2 YYEEEE come from the germline V gene. CDR3 amino acids: CASSAGLASTDTQYF. The CDR3 nucleotides read TGTGCCAGCAGCGCGGGACTAGCCAGCACAGATACGCAGTATTTT.

The chain combines TRBV2 with TRBJ2-7, with 9 bases matching TRBD2. Germline CDR1 SNHLY, CDR2 FYNNEI. Germline trimming cut 2 bases from V and 2 bases from J; bases unmatched to any gene: 4. The length of the CDR3 is 15 residues. The DNA of the CDR3 is TGTGCCAGCAGTGAACTAGCGGGATCCCCCTACGAGCAGTACTTC. The encoded protein is CASSELAGSPYEQYF.

CDR3 residues: CASSEAGGAGSEQFF. The CDR3 bases are TGTGCCAGCAGTGAAGCGGGAGGGGCGGGTAGTGAGCAGTTCTTC. The chain links TRBV2 to TRBJ2-1; 7 nucleotides agree with TRBD2. The CDR3 spans 15 residues. V shed 0 bases and J 9 bases; nucleotides not matched to a gene: 8. In germline, CDR1 is SNHLY, CDR2 FYNNEI.

This sequence joins TRBV19 and TRBJ2-1; 16 bases fit TRBD2. This CDR3 comprises 20 residues. CDR1 is LNHDA and CDR2 is SQIVND in the germline V gene (reference sequence). V lost 7 bases and J lost 7; bases outside the gene matches: 19. CDR3 region: CASTARGLAGGPRRSNEQFF. DNA for the CDR3: TGTGCCAGTACCGCACGGGGACTAGCGGGAGGGCCAAGGAGATCTAATGAGCAGTTCTTC.

The table lists this clone with a count of one. The chain uses TRBV7-6 and TRBJ2-3, with unresolved D. With 1 base removed from V and 2 bases from J, the gap between germline ends came to 7 bases. The CDR3 contains 14 residues. Per the germline V gene, CDR1 is SGHVS and CDR2 is FNYEAQ. The CDR3 DNA sequence: TGTGCCAGCAGCTTAGGCAGGTACACAGATACGCAGTATTTT. This translates into CASSLGRYTDTQYF.

Of note for this clone: The same CDR3 also results from other DNA sequences found in this sample. This chain uses TRBV11-2 with TRBJ2-5; D is unclear. The CDR3 has 11 amino acids. Between the trimmed V and J ends, which lost 2 bases and 4 bases, there was a span of 2 bases. Germline CDR1 SGHAT, CDR2 FQNNGV. CDR3 sequence: CASSLLETQYF. The CDR3 nucleotides are TGTGCCAGCAGCTTATTAGAGACCCAGTACTTC. The whole variable domain, remainder taken from reference TRBV11-2 and TRBJ2-5, is EAGVAQSPRYKIIEKRQSVAFWCNPISGHATLYWYQQILGQGPKLLIQFQNNGVVDDSQLPKDRFSAERLKGVDSTLKIQPAKLEDSAVYLCASSLLETQYFGPGTRLLVL.

The chain joins TRBV10-3 to TRBJ2-3, with TRBD2 matching over 10 bases. V shed 10 bases, J shed 0 bases, and the junction held 16 bases outside the gene matches. The CDR3 is 18 amino acids. CDR1 is ENHRY and CDR2 is SYGVKD in the germline V gene. The CDR3 loop reads CATGASSGSVGSTDTQYF. CDR3 nucleotide sequence: TGTGCCACCGGAGCGTCTAGCGGGAGCGTGGGTAGCACAGATACGCAGTATTTT.

This chain joins TRBV5-4 and TRBJ2-3; no clear D. The CDR3 runs to 12 residues. CDR1 and CDR2 (germline): SGHNT, YYREEE (reference sequence). The V gene lost 0 bases and the J gene lost 3 bases, with 2 bases spanning the gap. CDR3 bases: TGTGCCAGCAGCTTGGAAACAGATACGCAGTATTTT. Residues: CASSLETDTQYF.

This clone was observed once. The rearrangement links TRBV5-5 to TRBJ2-1; D remains ambiguous. Germline V gene lookup returns CDR1 SGHKS and CDR2 YYEKEE (reference sequence). The CDR3 has 13 residues. The germline V and J ends were trimmed by 3 bases and 7 bases, with 11 bases remaining between them. The CDR3, as DNA: TGTGCCAGCAGCTCCCGTATCGAGAATGAGCAGTTCTTC. This encodes CASSSRIENEQFF.

The chain recombines TRBV11-2 with TRBJ1-2; D is unresolved. Looked up from germline, CDR1 is SGHAT and CDR2 is FQNNGV. This CDR3 is 13 amino acids long. V was cut by 5 bases and J by 5 bases, with 12 bases left in between. CDR3 sequence (DNA): TGTGCCAGCAGCCGAAATTTAAATTATGGCTACACCTTC. As protein: CASSRNLNYGYTF.

Written as DNA, the CDR3 is TGTGCCAGCAGCTTTAGCGGACTTCTCTTCTACGAGCAGTACTTC. Its protein is CASSFSGLLFYEQYF. The gene calls are TRBV7-9 and TRBJ2-7; possibly TRBD2 for D (6 bases). The germline V gene has CDR1 SEHNR and CDR2 FQNEAQ (reference sequence). Trimming pared 3 bases from V and 3 bases from J, leaving 15 bases between. The CDR3 has 15 amino acids. Drawing the rest from reference TRBV7-9 and TRBJ2-7, the complete variable domain is DTGVSQNPRHKITKRGQNVTFRCDPISEHNRLYWYRQTLGQGPEFLTYFQNEAQLEKSRLLSDRFSAERPKGSFSTLEIQRTEQGDSAMYLCASSFSGLLFYEQYFGPGTRLTVT.

The chain combines TRBV27 with TRBJ2-1; 12 nucleotides agree with TRBD2. This CDR3 comprises 15 residues. V dropped 6 bases and J dropped 3; count of bases not matched to a gene: 3. Germline V gene lookup returns CDR1 MNHEY and CDR2 SMNVEV (reference sequence). CDR3 region: CASSPLAGGYNEQFF. The CDR3 DNA is TGTGCCAGCAGCCCACTAGCGGGAGGCTACAATGAGCAGTTCTTC.

The CDR3 DNA reads as TGTGCCATCAGTGCACCGGACCTCAGCTACACCTTC. This sequence encodes CAISAPDLSYTF. The V call is TRBV10-3, the J call TRBJ1-2; D not certain. The V gene's germline CDR1 is ENHRY and CDR2 SYGVKD. V dropped 4 bases and J dropped 9 bases, with 12 bases sitting between them. The CDR3 has 12 residues.

The CDR3 bases are TGTGCCAGCAGCTTCACCAAAAGGGGGGGTAGAGGCTACACCTTC. It codes for CASSFTKRGGRGYTF. The chain employs TRBV11-2 and TRBJ1-2, with a possible D match to TRBD1 (6 bases). Germline-derived CDR1 and CDR2 are SGHAT and FQNNGV. The CDR3 is 15 residues long. The ends were cut back, 3 bases at V and 8 bases at J, with 19 bases in the middle.

The rearrangement links TRBV28 to TRBJ1-2; weak D call: TRBD1 (5 bases). The CDR3 consists of 14 residues. V lost 5 bases and J lost 3, with 13 bases in between. From germline, CDR1 is MDHEN and CDR2 SYDVKM. The DNA of the CDR3 is TGTGCCAGCAGTCCCCGGGGGGTACACTATGGCTACACCTTC. Protein product: CASSPRGVHYGYTF.

The gene calls are TRBV6-1 and TRBJ2-7; D perhaps matches TRBD2 (6 bases). V was trimmed by 4 bases and J by 1 base, leaving 11 bases between them. The CDR3 spans 14 residues. The germline V gene has CDR1 MNHNS and CDR2 SASEGT. The CDR3 loop is CASSVGGASYEQYF. The CDR3 DNA is TGTGCCAGCAGTGTCGGGGGAGCGTCCTACGAGCAGTACTTC.

The rearrangement joins TRBV5-4 to TRBJ1-1, with TRBD1 matching 10 bases. Per germline, CDR1 SGHNT and CDR2 YYREEE (reference sequence). The CDR3 loop spans 14 amino acids. The V gene end was trimmed by 3 bases and the J gene end by 1 base; junction bases not matched to a gene: 0. This CDR3 is CASSWDRGNTEAFF. Written as DNA, the CDR3 is TGTGCCAGCAGCTGGGACAGGGGGAACACTGAAGCTTTCTTT.

V and J are TRBV5-1 and TRBJ2-2; D is uncertain. Germline V gene data show CDR1 as SGHRS and CDR2 as YFSETQ. The CDR3 is 15 residues long. With 3 bases removed from V and 0 bases from J, the gap between germline ends came to 9 bases. The CDR3 DNA is TGCGCCAGCAGCTACGGCGGAACGAACACCGGGGAGCTGTTTTTT. Translation: CASSYGGTNTGELFF.

The genes are TRBV27 and TRBJ2-3, with D possibly called TRBD1 or TRBD2 (5 bases each). CDR1 and CDR2 (germline): MNHEY, SMNVEV (reference sequence). Between the trimmed V and J ends, which lost 2 bases and 1 base, there was a span of 13 bases. CDR3 length: 16 amino acids. The CDR3 loop is CASSLMGERGTDTQYF. Here the CDR3 DNA reads TGTGCCAGCAGTTTAATGGGGGAGCGCGGCACAGATACGCAGTATTTT.

The J gene is TRBJ1-1, the V gene TRBV11-2, with 8 bases matching TRBD1. This CDR3 spans 14 amino acids. The junction had 8 bases not matched to a gene; V was cut back by 0 bases and J by 11 bases. The germline CDR1 and CDR2 sequences are SGHAT and FQNNGV. The CDR3: CASSLDLDRGVAFF. CDR3 nucleotide sequence: TGTGCCAGCAGCTTAGATCTCGACAGGGGTGTCGCTTTCTTT.

The chain joins TRBV6-1 to TRBJ2-7; a weak D match, TRBD1 (5 bases). CDR1 MNHNS and CDR2 SASEGT come from the germline V gene. The CDR3 length is 14 residues. Deletions cut 4 bases from V and 0 bases from J, with 10 bases between. CDR3 residues: CASSATDRSYEQYF. The CDR3 coding sequence is TGTGCCAGCAGTGCGACAGATCGCTCCTACGAGCAGTACTTC.

This chain joins TRBV5-8 and TRBJ1-1; TRBD1 is a possible D gene (5 bases). Per germline, CDR1 SGHTS and CDR2 YDEGEE. The V and J ends lost 0 bases and 2 bases respectively, with 8 bases between them. CDR3 length: 14 residues. The CDR3 sequence: CASSLAGGNTEAFF. The DNA of the CDR3 is TGTGCCAGCAGCTTGGCCGGGGGAAACACTGAAGCTTTCTTT.